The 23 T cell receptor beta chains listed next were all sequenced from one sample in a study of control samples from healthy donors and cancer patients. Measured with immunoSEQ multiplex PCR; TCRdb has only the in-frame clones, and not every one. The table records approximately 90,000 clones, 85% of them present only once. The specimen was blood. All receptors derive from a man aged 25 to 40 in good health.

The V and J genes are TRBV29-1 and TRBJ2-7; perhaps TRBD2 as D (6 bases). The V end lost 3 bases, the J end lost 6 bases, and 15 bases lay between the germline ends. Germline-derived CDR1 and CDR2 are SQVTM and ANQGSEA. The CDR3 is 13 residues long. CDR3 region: CSVEGGGIGEQYF. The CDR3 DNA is TGCAGCGTTGAGGGTGGGGGGATCGGCGAGCAGTACTTC.

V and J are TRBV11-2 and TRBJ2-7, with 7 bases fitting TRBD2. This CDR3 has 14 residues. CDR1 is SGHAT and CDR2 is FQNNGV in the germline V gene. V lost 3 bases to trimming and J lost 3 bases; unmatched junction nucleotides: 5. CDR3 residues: CASSFSGGDYEQYF. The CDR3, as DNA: TGTGCCAGCAGCTTTTCGGGGGGTGACTACGAGCAGTACTTC.

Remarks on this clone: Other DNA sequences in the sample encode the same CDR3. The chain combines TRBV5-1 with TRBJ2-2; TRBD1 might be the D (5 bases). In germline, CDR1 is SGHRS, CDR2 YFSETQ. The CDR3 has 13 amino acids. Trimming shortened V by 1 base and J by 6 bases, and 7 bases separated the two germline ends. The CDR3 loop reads CASSLLGPGELFF. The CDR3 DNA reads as TGCGCCAGCAGCTTGTTGGGGCCCGGGGAGCTGTTTTTT.

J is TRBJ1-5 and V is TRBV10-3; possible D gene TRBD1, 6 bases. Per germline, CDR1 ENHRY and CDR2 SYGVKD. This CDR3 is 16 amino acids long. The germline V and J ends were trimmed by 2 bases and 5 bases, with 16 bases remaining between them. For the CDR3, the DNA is TGTGCCATCAGTGAGCAGGCAGGGGCCTTGCATCAGCCCCAGCATTTT. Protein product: CAISEQAGALHQPQHF.

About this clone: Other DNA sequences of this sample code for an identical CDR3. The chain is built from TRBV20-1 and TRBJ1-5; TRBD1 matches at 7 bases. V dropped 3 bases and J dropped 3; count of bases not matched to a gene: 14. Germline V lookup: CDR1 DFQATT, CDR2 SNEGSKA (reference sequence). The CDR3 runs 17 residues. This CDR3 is CSASRGLQGSPNQPQHF. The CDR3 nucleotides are TGCAGTGCTAGTAGGGGACTACAGGGGTCTCCCAATCAGCCCCAGCATTTT.

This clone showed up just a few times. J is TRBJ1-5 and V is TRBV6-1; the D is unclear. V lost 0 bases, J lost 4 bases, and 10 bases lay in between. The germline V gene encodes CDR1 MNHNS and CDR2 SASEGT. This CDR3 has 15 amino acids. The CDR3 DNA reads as TGTGCCAGCAGTGAAGCGCTTGGATTAAATCAGCCCCAGCATTTT. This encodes CASSEALGLNQPQHF.

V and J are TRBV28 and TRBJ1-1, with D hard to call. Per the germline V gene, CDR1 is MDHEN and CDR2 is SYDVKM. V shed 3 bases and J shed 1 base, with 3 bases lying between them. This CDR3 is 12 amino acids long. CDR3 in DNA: TGTGCCAGCAGTTTCCGGAACACTGAAGCTTTCTTT. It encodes CASSFRNTEAFF.

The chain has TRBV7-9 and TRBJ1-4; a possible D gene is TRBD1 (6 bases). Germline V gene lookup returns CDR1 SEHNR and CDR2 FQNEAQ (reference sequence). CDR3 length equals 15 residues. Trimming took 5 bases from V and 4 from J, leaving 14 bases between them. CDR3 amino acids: CASSRVTGLNEKLFF. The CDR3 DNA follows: TGTGCCAGCAGCCGGGTGACAGGCCTTAATGAAAAACTGTTTTTT.

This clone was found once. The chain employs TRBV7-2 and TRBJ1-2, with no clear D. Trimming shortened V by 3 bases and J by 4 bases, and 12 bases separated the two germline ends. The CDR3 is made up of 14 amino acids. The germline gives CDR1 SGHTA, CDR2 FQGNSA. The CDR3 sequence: CASSFQGDAYGYTF. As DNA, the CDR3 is TGTGCCAGCAGCTTTCAAGGCGACGCCTATGGCTACACCTTC.

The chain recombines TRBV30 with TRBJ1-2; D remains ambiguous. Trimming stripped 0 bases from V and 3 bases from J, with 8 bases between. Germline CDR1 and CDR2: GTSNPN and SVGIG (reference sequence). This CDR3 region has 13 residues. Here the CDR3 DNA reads TGTGCCTGGAGTGTTGGGGAAGACTATGGCTACACCTTC. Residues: CAWSVGEDYGYTF.

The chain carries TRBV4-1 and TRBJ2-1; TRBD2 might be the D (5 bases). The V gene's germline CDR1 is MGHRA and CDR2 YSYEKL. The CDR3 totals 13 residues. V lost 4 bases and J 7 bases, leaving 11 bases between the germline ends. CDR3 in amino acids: CASSPGRRNEQFF. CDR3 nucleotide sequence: TGCGCCAGCAGCCCAGGACGGAGGAATGAGCAGTTCTTC.

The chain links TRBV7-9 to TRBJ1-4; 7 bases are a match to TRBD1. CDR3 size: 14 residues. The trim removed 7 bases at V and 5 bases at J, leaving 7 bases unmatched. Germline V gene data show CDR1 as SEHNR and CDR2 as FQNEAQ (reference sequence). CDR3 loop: CASTPGGKNEKLFF. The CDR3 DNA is TGTGCCAGCACTCCAGGGGGGAAGAATGAAAAACTGTTTTTT.

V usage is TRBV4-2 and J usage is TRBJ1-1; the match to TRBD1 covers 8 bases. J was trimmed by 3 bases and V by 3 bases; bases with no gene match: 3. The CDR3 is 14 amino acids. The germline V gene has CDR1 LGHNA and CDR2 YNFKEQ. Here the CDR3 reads CASSHTGGDTEAFF. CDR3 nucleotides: TGTGCCAGCAGCCATACAGGGGGGGACACTGAAGCTTTCTTT.

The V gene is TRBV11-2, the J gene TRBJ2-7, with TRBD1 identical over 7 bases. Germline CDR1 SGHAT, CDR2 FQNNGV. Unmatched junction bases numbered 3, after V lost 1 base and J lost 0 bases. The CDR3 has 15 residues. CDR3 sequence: CASSLGAGGSYEQYF. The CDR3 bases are TGTGCCAGCAGCTTAGGGGCAGGGGGCTCCTACGAGCAGTACTTC.

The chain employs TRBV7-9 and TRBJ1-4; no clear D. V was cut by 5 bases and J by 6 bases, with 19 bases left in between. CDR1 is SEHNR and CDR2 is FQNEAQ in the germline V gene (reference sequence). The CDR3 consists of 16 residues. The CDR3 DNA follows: TGTGCCAGCAGCCAAGCTGTCCGTATAGGAGATGAAAAACTGTTTTTT. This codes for CASSQAVRIGDEKLFF.

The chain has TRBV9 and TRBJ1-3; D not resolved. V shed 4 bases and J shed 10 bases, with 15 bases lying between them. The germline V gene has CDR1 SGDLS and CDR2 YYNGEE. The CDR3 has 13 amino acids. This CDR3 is CASSIRTGRTIYF. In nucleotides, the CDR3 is TGTGCCAGCAGCATCCGGACCGGTAGGACCATATATTTT. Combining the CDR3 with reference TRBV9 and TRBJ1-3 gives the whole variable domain DSGVTQTPKHLITATGQRVTLRCSPRSGDLSVYWYQQSLDQGLQFLIQYYNGEERAKGNILERFSAQQFPDLHSELNLSSLELGDSALYFCASSIRTGRTIYFGEGSWLTVV.

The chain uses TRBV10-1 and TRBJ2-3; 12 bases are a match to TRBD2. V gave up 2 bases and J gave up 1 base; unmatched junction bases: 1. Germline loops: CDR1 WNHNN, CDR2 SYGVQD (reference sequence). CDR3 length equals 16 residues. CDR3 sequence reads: CASSERTSGGTDTQYF. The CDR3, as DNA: TGCGCCAGCAGTGAGCGGACTAGCGGGGGCACAGATACGCAGTATTTT.

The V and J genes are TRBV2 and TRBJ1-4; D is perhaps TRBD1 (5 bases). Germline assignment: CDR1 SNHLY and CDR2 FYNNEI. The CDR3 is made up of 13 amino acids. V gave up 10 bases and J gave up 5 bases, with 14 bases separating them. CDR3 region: CATMGRLNEKLFF. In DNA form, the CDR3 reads TGTGCCACCATGGGACGGTTAAATGAAAAACTGTTTTTT.

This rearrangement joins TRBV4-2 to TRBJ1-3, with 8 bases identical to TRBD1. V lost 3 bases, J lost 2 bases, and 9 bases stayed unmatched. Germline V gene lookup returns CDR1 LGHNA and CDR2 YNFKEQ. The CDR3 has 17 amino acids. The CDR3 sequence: CASSHPGQESAGNTIYF. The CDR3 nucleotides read TGTGCCAGCAGCCACCCGGGACAGGAATCAGCTGGAAACACCATATATTTT.

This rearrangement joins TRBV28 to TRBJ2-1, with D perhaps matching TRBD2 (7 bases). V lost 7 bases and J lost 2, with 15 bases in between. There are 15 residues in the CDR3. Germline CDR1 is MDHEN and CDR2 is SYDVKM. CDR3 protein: CASTKGGAPYNEQFF. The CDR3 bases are TGTGCCAGCACCAAGGGGGGGGCACCCTACAATGAGCAGTTCTTC.

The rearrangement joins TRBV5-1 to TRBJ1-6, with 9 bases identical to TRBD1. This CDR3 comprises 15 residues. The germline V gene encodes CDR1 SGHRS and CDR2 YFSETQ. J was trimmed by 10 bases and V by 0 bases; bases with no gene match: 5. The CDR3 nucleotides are TGCGCCAGCAGCTTGGCAGGGGACAGGGAGTCACCCCTCCACTTT. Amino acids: CASSLAGDRESPLHF.

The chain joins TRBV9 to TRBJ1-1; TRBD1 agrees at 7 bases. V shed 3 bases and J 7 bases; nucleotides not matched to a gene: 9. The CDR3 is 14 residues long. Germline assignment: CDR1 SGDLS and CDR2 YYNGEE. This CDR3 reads CASSARFRDSEAFF. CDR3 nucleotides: TGTGCCAGCAGCGCAAGATTCCGGGACAGTGAAGCTTTCTTT.

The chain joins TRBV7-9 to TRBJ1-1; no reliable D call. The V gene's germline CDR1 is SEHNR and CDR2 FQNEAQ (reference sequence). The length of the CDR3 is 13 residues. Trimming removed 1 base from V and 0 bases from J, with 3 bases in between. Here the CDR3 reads CASSLVVNTEAFF. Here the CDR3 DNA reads TGTGCCAGCAGCTTAGTCGTGAACACTGAAGCTTTCTTT.